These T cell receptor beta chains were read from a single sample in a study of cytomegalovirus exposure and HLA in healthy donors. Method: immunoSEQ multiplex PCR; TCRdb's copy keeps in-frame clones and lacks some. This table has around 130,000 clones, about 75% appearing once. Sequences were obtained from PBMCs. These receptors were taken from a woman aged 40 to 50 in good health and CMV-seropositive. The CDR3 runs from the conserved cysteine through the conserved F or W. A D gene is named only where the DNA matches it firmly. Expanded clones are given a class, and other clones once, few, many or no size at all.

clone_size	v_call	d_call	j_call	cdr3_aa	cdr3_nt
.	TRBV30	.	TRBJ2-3	CAWSVRSPPGTQYF	TGTGCCTGGAGTGTAAGGTCCCCCCCAGGTACGCAGTATTTT
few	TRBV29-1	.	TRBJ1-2	CSVPQGAGASTGGYTF	TGCAGCGTTCCTCAAGGGGCGGGGGCCTCCACTGGTGGCTACACCTTC
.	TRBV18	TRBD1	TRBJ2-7	CASSHTADRGNEQYF	TGTGCCAGCTCACACACCGCCGACAGGGGTAACGAGCAGTACTTC
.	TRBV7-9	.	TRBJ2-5	CASSLESQYF	TGTGCCAGCAGCTTGGAGTCCCAGTACTTC
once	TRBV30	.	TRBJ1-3	CAWVRWGNTIYF	TGTGCCTGGGTTAGATGGGGAAACACCATATATTTT
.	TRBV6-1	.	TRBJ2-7	CASMGGGFPYEQYF	TGTGCCAGCATGGGAGGAGGGTTTCCCTACGAGCAGTACTTC
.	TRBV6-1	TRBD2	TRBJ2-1	CASSVAGGANEQFF	TGTGCCAGCAGTGTAGCGGGAGGGGCCAATGAGCAGTTCTTC
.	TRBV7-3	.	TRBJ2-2	CASSPENTGELFF	TGTGCCAGCAGCCCAGAGAACACCGGGGAGCTGTTTTTT
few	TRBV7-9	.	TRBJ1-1	CASSPSGRITEAFF	TGTGCCAGCAGCCCGAGTGGGCGCATCACTGAAGCTTTCTTT
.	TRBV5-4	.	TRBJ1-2	CASSLDSSNYGYTF	TGTGCCAGCAGCTTGGACAGCTCTAACTATGGCTACACCTTC
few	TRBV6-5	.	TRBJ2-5	CASSYGSGSGSEQYF	TGTGCCAGCAGTTATGGGAGTGGGTCGGGGTCTGAGCAGTACTTC
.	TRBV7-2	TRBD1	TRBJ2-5	CASSRDRGAETQYF	TGTGCCAGCAGCCGGGACAGAGGGGCAGAGACCCAGTACTTC
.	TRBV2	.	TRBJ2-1	CASTLSGIGNEQFF	TGTGCCAGCACCCTGAGCGGAATCGGCAATGAGCAGTTCTTC
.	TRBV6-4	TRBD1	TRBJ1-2	CASSRGQDYGYTF	TGTGCCAGCAGTAGGGGGCAGGACTATGGCTACACCTTC
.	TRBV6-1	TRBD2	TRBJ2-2	CASSEWASGINTGELFF	TGTGCCAGCAGTGAATGGGCTAGCGGGATTAACACCGGGGAGCTGTTTTTT
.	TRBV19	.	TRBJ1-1	CASSRSDTVRTNTEAFF	TGTGCCAGTAGTCGGTCTGACACGGTTAGAACGAACACTGAAGCTTTCTTT
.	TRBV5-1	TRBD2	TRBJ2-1	CASSHSGGAWNEQFF	TGCGCCAGCAGCCATAGCGGGGGGGCTTGGAATGAGCAGTTCTTC
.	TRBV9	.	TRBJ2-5	CASSPRSGVGQETQYF	TGTGCCAGCAGCCCCCGGTCGGGTGTAGGTCAAGAGACCCAGTACTTC
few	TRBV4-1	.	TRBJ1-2	CASSQDGNYGYTF	TGCGCCAGCAGCCAAGACGGTAACTATGGCTACACCTTC
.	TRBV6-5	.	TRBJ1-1	CASSYRHPVTEAFF	TGTGCCAGCAGTTACCGCCATCCGGTGACTGAAGCTTTCTTT
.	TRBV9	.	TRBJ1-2	CASSVEQGGYGYTF	TGTGCCAGCAGCGTAGAGCAGGGAGGTTATGGCTACACCTTC
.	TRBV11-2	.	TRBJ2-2	CASTHAVTGELFF	TGTGCCAGCACCCACGCGGTTACCGGGGAGCTGTTTTTT
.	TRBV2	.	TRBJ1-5	CASSGGGTHSNQPQHF	TGTGCCAGCAGTGGAGGGGGTACTCATAGCAATCAGCCCCAGCATTTT
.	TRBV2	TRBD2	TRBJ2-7	CASRAGPRTYEQYF	TGTGCCAGCAGAGCGGGACCCAGAACCTACGAGCAGTACTTC
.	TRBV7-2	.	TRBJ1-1	CASSRQVLGTEAFF	TGTGCCAGCAGCCGACAGGTATTGGGCACTGAAGCTTTCTTT
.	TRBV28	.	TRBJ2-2	CASSPRPPGVVHTGELFF	TGTGCCAGCAGTCCACGACCGCCGGGGGTGGTTCACACCGGGGAGCTGTTTTTT
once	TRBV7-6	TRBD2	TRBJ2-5	CASSPLAEETQYF	TGTGCCAGCAGCCCACTAGCGGAAGAGACCCAGTACTTC
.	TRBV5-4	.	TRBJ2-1	CASTSDPSGNEQFF	TGTGCCAGCACCAGTGACCCCTCCGGGAATGAGCAGTTCTTC
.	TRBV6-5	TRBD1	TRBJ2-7	CASSSGADRVLEQYF	TGTGCCAGCAGTTCGGGGGCGGACAGGGTACTCGAGCAGTACTTC
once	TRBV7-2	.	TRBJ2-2	CASSPPGDRNTGELFF	TGTGCCAGCAGCCCCCCCGGTGACAGGAACACCGGGGAGCTGTTTTTT
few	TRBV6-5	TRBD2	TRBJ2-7	CASSYRTSVGEQYF	TGTGCCAGCAGTTACCGGACTAGCGTAGGCGAGCAGTACTTC
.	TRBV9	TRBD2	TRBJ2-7	CASSVEGTSFYEQYF	TGTGCCAGCAGCGTAGAGGGGACTAGCTTCTACGAGCAGTACTTC
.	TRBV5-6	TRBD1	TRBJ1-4	CASSSGTGTSGEKLFF	TGTGCCAGCAGTTCAGGGACAGGGACTTCTGGGGAAAAACTGTTTTTT
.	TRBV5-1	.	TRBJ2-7	CASSLTSLLSDMREQYF	TGCGCCAGCAGCTTAACTAGCCTGCTCTCCGATATGAGGGAGCAGTACTTC
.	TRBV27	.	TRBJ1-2	CASSYTAAAGYTF	TGTGCCAGCAGTTACACAGCCGCCGCTGGCTACACCTTC
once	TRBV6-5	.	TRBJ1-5	CASSYVRGGNQPQHF	TGTGCCAGCAGTTACGTAAGGGGTGGCAATCAGCCCCAGCATTTT
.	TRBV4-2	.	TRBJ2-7	CASSQGQPYEQYF	TGTGCCAGCAGCCAAGGACAGCCATACGAGCAGTACTTC
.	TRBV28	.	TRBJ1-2	CASRSDTSIYGYTF	TGTGCCAGCAGATCAGACACCTCAATCTATGGCTACACCTTC
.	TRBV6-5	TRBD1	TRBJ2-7	CASSLTGTGIYEQYF	TGTGCCAGCAGTCTAACCGGGACAGGGATCTACGAGCAGTACTTC
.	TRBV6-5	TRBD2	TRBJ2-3	CASSYGAGGTDTQYF	TGTGCCAGCAGTTACGGAGCGGGAGGCACAGATACGCAGTATTTT
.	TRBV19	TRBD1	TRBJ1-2	CASSPIGTGGFNYGYTF	TGTGCCAGTAGTCCCATCGGTACAGGGGGCTTTAACTATGGCTACACCTTC
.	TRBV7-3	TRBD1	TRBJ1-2	CASSTGGTGDSYTF	TGTGCCAGCAGCACAGGCGGGACAGGGGATAGCTACACCTTC
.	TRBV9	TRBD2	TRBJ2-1	CASSEGLDSYNEQFF	TGTGCCAGCAGCGAGGGACTAGATAGCTACAATGAGCAGTTCTTC
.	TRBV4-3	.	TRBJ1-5	CASSQEEGGVQPQHF	TGCGCCAGCAGCCAAGAAGAGGGCGGGGTCCAGCCCCAGCATTTT
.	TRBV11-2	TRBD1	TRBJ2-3	CASSFGLWDRTTDTQYF	TGTGCCAGCAGCTTTGGACTGTGGGACAGGACCACAGATACGCAGTATTTT
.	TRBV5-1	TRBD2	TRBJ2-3	CASSLLSGSTDTQYF	TGCGCCAGCAGCTTGCTTAGCGGGAGCACAGATACGCAGTATTTT
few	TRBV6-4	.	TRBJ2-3	CASKDSLDTDTQYF	TGTGCCAGCAAGGACAGTTTGGACACAGATACGCAGTATTTT
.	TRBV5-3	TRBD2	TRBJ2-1	CARRGRTGDRLAGVYNEQFF	TGTGCCAGAAGGGGCCGGACAGGGGACAGACTAGCGGGAGTGTACAATGAGCAGTTCTTC
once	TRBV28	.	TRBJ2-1	CASSFLSGNEQFF	TGTGCCAGCAGTTTTTTGAGCGGCAATGAGCAGTTCTTC
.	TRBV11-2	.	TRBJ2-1	CASTLALAVYNEQFF	TGTGCCAGCACCCTAGCCTTGGCCGTCTACAATGAGCAGTTCTTC
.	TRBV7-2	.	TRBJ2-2	CASSYSKSGELFF	TGTGCCAGCAGCTATAGCAAATCCGGGGAGCTGTTTTTT
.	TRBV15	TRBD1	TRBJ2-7	CATSSGTGGGYEQYF	TGTGCCACCAGCAGTGGGACAGGGGGCGGCTACGAGCAGTACTTC